The clone carrying this TCR beta chain was observed a single time. Its target is not known. The data were taken from a study of Ad26.COV2.S vaccination and SARS-CoV-2 variants. Study findings and constraints: People who got the vaccine had more spike-specific TCR breadth than people who got placebo.

TCRdb keeps only in-frame clones here, not all; method: immunoSEQ multiplex PCR. The sample has about 680,000 clones, 70% to 90% seen once. Indicated treatment: around 19 received Ad26.COV2.S at low or high dose, single or two shots; about 5 received placebo; per-sample allocation not given. Repertoires come from day 63 after the first vaccine or placebo injection. The CDR3 is made up of 13 amino acids. V was shortened by 5 bases and J by 2 bases, with 8 bases between the two germline ends. Germline V gene sequence: CDR1 MNHEY, CDR2 SVGEGT. The V and J genes are TRBV6-2 or TRBV6-3 and TRBJ2-3, with no clear D. The source of this sequence is a person aged 18-60 years who received the Ad26.COV2.S COVID-19 vaccine or a placebo. The source material was peripheral blood, sampled in a trial of Ad26.COV2.S vaccine versus placebo. The CDR3 DNA reads TGTGCCAGCAGTCCAACCCTCACAGATACGCAGTATTTT. This sequence encodes CASSPTLTDTQYF.